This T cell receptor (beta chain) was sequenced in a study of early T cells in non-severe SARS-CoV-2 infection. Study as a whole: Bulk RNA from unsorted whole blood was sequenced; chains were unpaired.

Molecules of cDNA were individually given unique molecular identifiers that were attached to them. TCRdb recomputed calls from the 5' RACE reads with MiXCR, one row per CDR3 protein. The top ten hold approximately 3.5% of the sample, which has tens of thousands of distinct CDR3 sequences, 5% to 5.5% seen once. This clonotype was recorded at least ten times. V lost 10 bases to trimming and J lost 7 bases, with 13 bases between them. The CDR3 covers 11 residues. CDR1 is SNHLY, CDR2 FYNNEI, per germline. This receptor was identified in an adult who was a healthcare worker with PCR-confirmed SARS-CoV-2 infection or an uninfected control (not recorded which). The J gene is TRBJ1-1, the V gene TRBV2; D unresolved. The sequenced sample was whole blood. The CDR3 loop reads CATGNRDEAFF. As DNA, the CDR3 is TGTGCCACCGGAAACAGAGATGAAGCTTTCTTT. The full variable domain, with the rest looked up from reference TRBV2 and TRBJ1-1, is EPEVTQTPSHQVTQMGQEVILRCVPISNHLYFYWYRQILGQKVEFLVSFYNNEISEKSEIFDDQFSVERPDGSNFTLKIRSTKLEDSAMYFCATGNRDEAFFGQGTRLTVV.